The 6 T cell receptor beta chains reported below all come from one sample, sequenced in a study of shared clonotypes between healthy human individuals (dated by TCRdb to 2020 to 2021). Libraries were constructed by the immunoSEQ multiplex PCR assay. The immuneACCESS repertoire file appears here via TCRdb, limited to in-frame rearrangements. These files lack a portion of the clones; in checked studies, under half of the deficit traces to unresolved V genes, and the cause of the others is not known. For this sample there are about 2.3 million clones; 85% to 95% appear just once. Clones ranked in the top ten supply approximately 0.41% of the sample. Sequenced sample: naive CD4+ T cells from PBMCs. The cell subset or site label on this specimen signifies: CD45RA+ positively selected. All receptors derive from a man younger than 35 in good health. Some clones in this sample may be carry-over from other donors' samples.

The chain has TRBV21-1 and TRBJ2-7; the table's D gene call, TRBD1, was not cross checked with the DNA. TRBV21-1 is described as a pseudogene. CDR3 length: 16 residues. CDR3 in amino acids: CASSKIRAGGPYEQYF. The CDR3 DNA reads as TGTGCCAGCAGCAAAATTCGGGCAGGGGGCCCCTACGAGCAGTACTTC.

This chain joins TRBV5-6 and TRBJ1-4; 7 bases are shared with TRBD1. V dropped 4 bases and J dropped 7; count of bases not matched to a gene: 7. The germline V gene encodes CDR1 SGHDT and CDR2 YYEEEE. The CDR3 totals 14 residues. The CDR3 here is CASSPQGVGEKLFF. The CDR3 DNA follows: TGTGCCAGCAGCCCTCAGGGGGTGGGTGAAAAACTGTTTTTT.

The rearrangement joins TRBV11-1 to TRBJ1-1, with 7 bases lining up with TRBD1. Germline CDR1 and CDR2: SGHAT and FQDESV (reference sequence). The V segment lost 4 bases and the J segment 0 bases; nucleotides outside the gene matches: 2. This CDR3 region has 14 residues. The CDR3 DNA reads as TGTGCCAGCAGCTCAGACAGGGTGAACACTGAAGCTTTCTTT. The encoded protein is CASSSDRVNTEAFF. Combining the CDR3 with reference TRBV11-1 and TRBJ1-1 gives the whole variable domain EAEVAQSPRYKITEKSQAVAFWCDPISGHATLYWYRQILGQGPELLVQFQDESVVDDSQLPKDRFSAERLKGVDSTLKIQPAELGDSAMYLCASSSDRVNTEAFFGQGTRLTVV.

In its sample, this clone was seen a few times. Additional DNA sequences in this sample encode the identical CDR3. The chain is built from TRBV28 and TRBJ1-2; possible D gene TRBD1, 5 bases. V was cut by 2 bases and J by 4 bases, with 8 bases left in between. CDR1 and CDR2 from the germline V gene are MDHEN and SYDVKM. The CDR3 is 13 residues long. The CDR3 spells CASSLTGGYGYTF. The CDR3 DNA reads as TGTGCCAGCAGTTTAACAGGCGGCTATGGCTACACCTTC.

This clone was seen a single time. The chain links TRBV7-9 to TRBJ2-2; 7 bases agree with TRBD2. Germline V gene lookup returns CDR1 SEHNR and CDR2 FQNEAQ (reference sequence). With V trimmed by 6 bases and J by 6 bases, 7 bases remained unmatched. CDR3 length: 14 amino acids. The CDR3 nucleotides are TGTGCCAGCAGTTTTTCCGGACTAGCCGGGGAGCTGTTTTTT. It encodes CASSFSGLAGELFF.

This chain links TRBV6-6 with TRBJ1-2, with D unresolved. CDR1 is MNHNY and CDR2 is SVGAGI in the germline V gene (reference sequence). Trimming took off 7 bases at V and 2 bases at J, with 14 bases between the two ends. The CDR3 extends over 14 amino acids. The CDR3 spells CASTLGQPNYGYTF. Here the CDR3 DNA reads TGTGCCAGCACCCTTGGGCAACCGAACTATGGCTACACCTTC.